This note documents a single T cell receptor beta chain sequence. What it recognizes is unknown. The sample belongs to a study of CD8+CD57+ T cells in acquired aplastic anemia. Genomic DNA, the template, was used for profiling of the TCR beta VDJ and CDR3. TCRdb re-derived calls from the reads in MiXCR, one entry per CDR3 protein. The data hold approximately 130,000 distinct CDR3 sequences, with approximately 41% observed a single time. Study-wide results and caveats: The study identified roughly 31 CD8+ CDR3 sequences shared by patients and controls.

Sequencing involved patients with CD8+CD57+ cell expansion previously shown by flow cytometry. The CDR3 is made up of 15 amino acids. The germline V gene encodes CDR1 DFQATT and CDR2 SNEGSKA (reference sequence). Trimming removed 5 bases from V and 0 bases from J; junction bases left unmatched: 8. The V and J genes are TRBV20-1 and TRBJ2-3; 7 positions match TRBD2. The sequence was collected from a human donor with aplastic anemia. The sequenced sample consisted of sorted CD4+, CD8+, or CD8+CD57+ T cells (not recorded which) from PBMCs. In nucleotides, the CDR3 is TGCAGTGCTGTCTCCTATAGCGGGAGCACAGATACGCAGTATTTT. This translates into CSAVSYSGSTDTQYF.